The clone carrying this T cell receptor beta chain has only a few counts. Its antigen is currently unknown. This record belongs to a study of T-cell memory formation after mild COVID-19. CDR3 length: 14 residues. The V and J ends lost 2 bases and 4 bases respectively, with 12 bases between them. Germline-derived CDR1 and CDR2 are MNHEY and SVGEGT. Study-level findings and limits: In pre-infection memory, a portion of responding clones appeared, which suggested that cross-reactive memory joined. Clonal second-wave expansions that peaked on day 37 had unconfirmed SARS-CoV-2 specificity. Clones contracting day 15 to 85 were balanced CD4/CD8; later expanders leaned CD4+.

The authors produced TCR alpha and TCR beta cDNA libraries with sample barcodes and UMIs by 5'RACE using constant-segment primers. TCRdb redid the calling of the 5' RACE reads with MiXCR, one entry per CDR3 protein. Here the sample spans roughly 250,000 distinct CDR3 sequences, 16% being singletons. The TCR sequence derives from a man younger than 35 who had mild COVID-19 (a few samples of this study predate the infection). Cell type and time point are not known. Sequencing was done on a sample of PBMCs or a T cell subset sorted from them (not recorded which). The rearrangement joins TRBV6-2 or TRBV6-3 to TRBJ2-7; D may correspond to TRBD1 or TRBD2 (5 bases each). The CDR3 loop is CASSYGGRVYEQYF. CDR3 nucleotides: TGTGCCAGCAGTTACGGGGGACGGGTATACGAGCAGTACTTC.